This entry features one T cell receptor (beta chain) sequence. Antigen specificity is unknown. Both 60 Vbeta primers and 13 Jbeta primers went into the PCR. TCRdb's table, derived via immunoSEQ multiplex PCR, lists solely in-frame clones and lacks some. Seen here are about 120,000 clones, around 69% observed once, and the top ten hold more than 6.5%. The data originate from a study of cytomegalovirus exposure and HLA in healthy donors. Study conclusions and caveats: V- and J-gene trimming in TCR beta was tied to a missense DCLRE1C variant by an analysis performed later. The number of N-insertions in an Asian-associated ancestry cluster was reportedly below the roughly 670-donor mean in a later analysis.

The CDR3 runs 14 residues. The V and J ends lost 6 bases and 1 base respectively, with 12 bases between them. CDR1 and CDR2 from the germline V gene are MNHNS and SASEGT. The sequenced sample consisted of PBMCs. The clonotype originates from a woman aged 40 to 49 in good health and CMV-seropositive. The rearrangement joins TRBV6-1 to TRBJ2-5; D unresolved. The CDR3 DNA is TGTGCCAGCAGCCCACAGTCACCCCAAGAGACCCAGTACTTC. Translated: CASSPQSPQETQYF.